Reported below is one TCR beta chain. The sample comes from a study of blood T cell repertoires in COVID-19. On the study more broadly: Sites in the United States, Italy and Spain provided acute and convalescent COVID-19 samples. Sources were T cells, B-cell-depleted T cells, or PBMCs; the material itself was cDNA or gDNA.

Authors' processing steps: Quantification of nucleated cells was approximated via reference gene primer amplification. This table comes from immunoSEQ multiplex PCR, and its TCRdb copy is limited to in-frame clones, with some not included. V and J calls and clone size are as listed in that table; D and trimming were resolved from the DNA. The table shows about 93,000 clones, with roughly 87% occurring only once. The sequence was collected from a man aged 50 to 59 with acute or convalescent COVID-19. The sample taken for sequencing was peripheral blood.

In nucleotides, the CDR3 is TGTGCCAGCAGTCAAGGGACTGTACCCTACGAGCAGTACGTC. Translated: CASSQGTVPYEQYV. This rearrangement joins TRBV6-2 or TRBV6-3 to TRBJ2-7, with TRBD2 as a possible D gene (6 bases). The germline V gene encodes CDR1 MNHEY and CDR2 SVGEGT. Trimming stripped 5 bases from V and 2 bases from J, with 13 bases between. This CDR3 has 14 amino acids.